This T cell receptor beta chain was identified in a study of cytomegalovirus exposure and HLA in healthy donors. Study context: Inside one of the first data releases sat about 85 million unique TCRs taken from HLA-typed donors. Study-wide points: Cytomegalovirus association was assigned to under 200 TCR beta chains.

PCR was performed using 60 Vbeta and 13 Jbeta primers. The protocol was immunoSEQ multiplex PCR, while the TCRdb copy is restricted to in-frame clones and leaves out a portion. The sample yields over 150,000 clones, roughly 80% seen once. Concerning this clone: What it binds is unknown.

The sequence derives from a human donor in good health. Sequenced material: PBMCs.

Written as DNA, the CDR3 is TGCGCCAGCAGCCCGGGACTAGCCCTTAACGAGCAGTTCTTC. Translated, it gives CASSPGLALNEQFF. The rearrangement uses TRBV4-1 and TRBJ2-1, with TRBD2 matching 9 bases. CDR3 size: 14 residues. Germline assignment: CDR1 MGHRA and CDR2 YSYEKL. The V gene end was trimmed by 4 bases and the J gene end by 10 bases; junction bases not matched to a gene: 8.